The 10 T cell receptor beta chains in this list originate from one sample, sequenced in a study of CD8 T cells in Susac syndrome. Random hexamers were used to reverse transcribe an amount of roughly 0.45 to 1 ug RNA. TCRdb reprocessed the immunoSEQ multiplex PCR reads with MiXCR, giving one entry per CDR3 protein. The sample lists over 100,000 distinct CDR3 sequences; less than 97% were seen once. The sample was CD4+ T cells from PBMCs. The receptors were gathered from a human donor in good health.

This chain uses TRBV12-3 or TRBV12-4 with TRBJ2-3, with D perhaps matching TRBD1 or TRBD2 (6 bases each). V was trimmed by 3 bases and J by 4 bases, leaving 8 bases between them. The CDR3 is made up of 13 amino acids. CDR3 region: CASSLGGPDTQYF. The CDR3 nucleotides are TGTGCCAGCAGTTTGGGGGGCCCAGATACGCAGTATTTT.

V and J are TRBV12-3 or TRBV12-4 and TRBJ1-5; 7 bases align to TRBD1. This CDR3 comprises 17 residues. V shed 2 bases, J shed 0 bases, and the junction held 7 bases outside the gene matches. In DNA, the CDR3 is TGTGCCAGCAGTTTACCCGACAGGGTCTATAGCAATCAGCCCCAGCATTTT. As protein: CASSLPDRVYSNQPQHF.

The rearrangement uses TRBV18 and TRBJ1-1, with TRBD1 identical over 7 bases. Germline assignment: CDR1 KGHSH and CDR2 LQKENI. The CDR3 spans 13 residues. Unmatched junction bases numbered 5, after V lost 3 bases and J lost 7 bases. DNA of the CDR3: TGTGCCAGCTCACCGACAGGGTCCCATGAAGCTTTCTTT. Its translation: CASSPTGSHEAFF.

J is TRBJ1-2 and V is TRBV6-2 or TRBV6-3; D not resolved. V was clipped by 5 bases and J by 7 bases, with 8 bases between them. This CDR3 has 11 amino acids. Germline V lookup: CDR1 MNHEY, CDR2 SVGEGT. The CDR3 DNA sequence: TGTGCCAGCAGTGAAGGGAGTGGCTACACCTTC. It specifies CASSEGSGYTF.

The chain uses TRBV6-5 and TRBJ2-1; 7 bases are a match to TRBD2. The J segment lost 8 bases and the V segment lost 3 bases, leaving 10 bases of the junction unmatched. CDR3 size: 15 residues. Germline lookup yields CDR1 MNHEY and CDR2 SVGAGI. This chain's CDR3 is CASSYSAGVADEQFF. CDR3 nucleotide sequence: TGTGCCAGCAGTTATAGTGCGGGAGTTGCTGATGAGCAGTTCTTC.

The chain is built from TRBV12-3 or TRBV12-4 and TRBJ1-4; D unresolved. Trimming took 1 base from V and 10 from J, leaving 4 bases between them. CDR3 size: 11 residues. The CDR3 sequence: CASSLGGKLFF. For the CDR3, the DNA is TGTGCCAGCAGTTTAGGTGGAAAACTGTTTTTT.

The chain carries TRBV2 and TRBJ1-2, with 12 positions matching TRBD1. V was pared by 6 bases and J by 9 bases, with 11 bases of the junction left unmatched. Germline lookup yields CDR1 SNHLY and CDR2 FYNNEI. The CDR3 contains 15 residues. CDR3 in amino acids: CASRAGTGGALRYTF. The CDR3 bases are TGTGCCAGCAGGGCCGGGACAGGGGGCGCATTACGCTACACCTTC.

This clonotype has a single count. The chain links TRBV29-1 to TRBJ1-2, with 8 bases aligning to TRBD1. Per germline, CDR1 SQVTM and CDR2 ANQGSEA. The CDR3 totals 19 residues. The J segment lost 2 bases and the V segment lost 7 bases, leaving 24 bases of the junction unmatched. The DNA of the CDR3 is TGCAGCGCTAGAACGTTGGCAGGGGGCGATGGTCGGGCCAACTATGGCTACACCTTC. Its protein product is CSARTLAGGDGRANYGYTF.

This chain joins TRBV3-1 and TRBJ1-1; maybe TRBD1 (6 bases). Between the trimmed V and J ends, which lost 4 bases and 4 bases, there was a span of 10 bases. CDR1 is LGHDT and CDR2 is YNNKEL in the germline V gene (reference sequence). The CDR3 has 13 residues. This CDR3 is CASSLRGSTEAFF. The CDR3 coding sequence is TGTGCCAGCAGCCTCAGGGGAAGCACTGAAGCTTTCTTT.

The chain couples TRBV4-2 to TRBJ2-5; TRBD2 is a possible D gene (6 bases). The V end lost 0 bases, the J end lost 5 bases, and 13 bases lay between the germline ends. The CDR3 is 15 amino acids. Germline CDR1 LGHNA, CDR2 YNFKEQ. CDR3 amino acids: CASSQDASGWETQYF. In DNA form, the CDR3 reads TGTGCCAGCAGCCAAGATGCCAGCGGGTGGGAGACCCAGTACTTC.